This paragraph reports one TCR beta chain. These data come from a study of blood T cell repertoires in COVID-19. At the level of the study: COVID-19 samples collected from the United States, Italy and Spain covered acute and convalescent phases. Nucleic acid was either cDNA or gDNA, and it came from T cells, B-cell-depleted T cells, or PBMCs.

The CDR3 has 15 residues. Germline trimming cut 5 bases from V and 9 bases from J; bases unmatched to any gene: 11. CDR1 is SGHTA and CDR2 is FQGNSA in the germline V gene. Authors' data handling: The authors estimated nucleated cell counts from reference gene primer amplification. Profiling relied on immunoSEQ multiplex PCR, and the TCRdb table lists in-frame clones only, not all of them. The V and J calls and the clone size are those of that table, but D and trimming were determined from the DNA. The sample consists of under 300,000 clones, 80% to 90% of them appearing once. The receptor was derived from a woman between 40 and 50 years old who had recovered from COVID-19. Material for sequencing was peripheral blood. This rearrangement joins TRBV7-2 to TRBJ2-4, with 9 positions matching TRBD1. The chain's CDR3 is CASSTWTGEGSIQYF. In nucleotides, the CDR3 is TGTGCCAGCAGCACCTGGACAGGGGAGGGAAGCATTCAGTACTTC.